This T cell receptor beta chain appears in the sequencing data of a study of beta chain features in type 1 diabetes. Findings of the study overall: Insertions were fewer and deletions more numerous at VDJ junctions in type 1 diabetes patients. Cells expressing TCR highly could be over-represented by cDNA sequencing. Moderate but significant shortening of TCRB CDR3s was recorded in all four CD4+ subsets from Type 1 diabetes patients.

This clone was recorded a few times. The antigen remains unidentified. The germline V gene encodes CDR1 LGHNA and CDR2 YNFKEQ. V was clipped by 0 bases and J by 4 bases; unmatched bases: 3. The CDR3 has 15 amino acids. As every portion of the isolated RNA was reverse transcribed, the sequencing read expressed TCRB transcripts. Profiled with immunoSEQ multiplex PCR; TCRdb holds only in-frame clones, not every one. The table lists fewer than 200,000 clones, under 13% of them singletons. Sorting of CD4+ naive, central memory, regulatory and stem cell-like memory cells was performed via CD45RO/CCR7/CD25/CD127/CD95/CD27.

The sequenced material came from central memory CD4+ T cells from blood. The clonotype was recovered from a man aged 30 to 45 with type 1 diabetes. The rearrangement links TRBV4-2 to TRBJ1-5; TRBD1 aligns across 7 bases. CDR3 nucleotides: TGTGCCAGCAGCCAAGATTGGGACAGAAATCAGCCCCAGCATTTT. As protein: CASSQDWDRNQPQHF.